These T cell receptor beta chains were read from a single sample in a study of OX40 agonist ivuxolimab in advanced cancers. Data came from immunoSEQ multiplex PCR; TCRdb stores just in-frame clones and leaves some out. The sample lists 75,000 to 95,000 clones, over 75% occurring once. Sequencing used CD4+ or CD8+ T cells sorted from blood, obtained in a trial of the OX40 agonist ivuxolimab. The receptors derive from an adult with an advanced solid tumor such as melanoma, head and neck, liver or kidney cancer. CDR3s include the opening cysteine and the closing phenylalanine or tryptophan. D genes are given only for firm matches. Some rows have no size entry. The others give once, few or many, or a class for an expanded clone.

D,V,size,J,DNA,CDR3
TRBD1,TRBV23-1,-,TRBJ1-1,TGCGCCAGGGGACAGGGGTCTAGGCGAATGAACACTGAAGCTTTCTTT,CARGQGSRRMNTEAFF
TRBD2,TRBV7-9,-,TRBJ2-3,TGTGCCAGCAGCGCTCTAGCGGGAGGCGCAGATACGCAGTATTTT,CASSALAGGADTQYF
-,TRBV19,-,TRBJ2-1,TGTGCCAGTAAAGGGACGGTAGGATTATGGTACAATGAGCAGTTCTTC,CASKGTVGLWYNEQFF
TRBD1,TRBV28,-,TRBJ2-3,TGTGCCAGCACGGGGGCAGGGGGCCCAGATACGCAGTATTTT,CASTGAGGPDTQYF
-,TRBV15,-,TRBJ2-7,TGTGCCACCAGCGGACTCCCCGGGACAAGGAGCTACGAGCAGTACTTC,CATSGLPGTRSYEQYF
-,TRBV7-2,-,TRBJ2-5,TGTGCCAGCAGCTTTGGGACGGCTGGGGGAGAGACCCAGTACTTC,CASSFGTAGGETQYF
-,TRBV5-1,-,TRBJ2-2,TGCGCCAGCAGCTTGATGGGAACGAACACCGGGGAGCTGTTTTTT,CASSLMGTNTGELFF
TRBD1,TRBV5-3,-,TRBJ1-5,TGTGCCAGAAGACCTGGACAGGGGTGTTTGCGACGGGATCAGCCCCAGCATTTT,CARRPGQGCLRRDQPQHF
-,TRBV16,-,TRBJ1-4,TGTGCCAGCAGCCACAACTCGGGGGTGGCTGAAAAACTGTTTTTT,CASSHNSGVAEKLFF
TRBD2,TRBV29-1,-,TRBJ2-2,TGCAGCGTCGCTTTAGCGGGAGCCGCCGGGGAGCTGTTTTTT,CSVALAGAAGELFF
TRBD1,TRBV5-8,-,TRBJ1-5,TGTGCCAGCAGCCGGACAGGGGATGTTTATCAGCCCCAGCATTTT,CASSRTGDVYQPQHF
-,TRBV18,-,TRBJ1-3,TGTGCCAGCTCACCAATTGCGGACAGTGCAGGAAACACCATATATTTT,CASSPIADSAGNTIYF
TRBD2,TRBV19,-,TRBJ2-1,TGTGCCAGTAGTGGACTAGCGGGAAATGAGCAGTTCTTC,CASSGLAGNEQFF
TRBD2,TRBV9,-,TRBJ2-1,TGTGCCAGCAGCGGGTTGGACGGGAGGGCCTACAATGAGCAGTTCTTC,CASSGLDGRAYNEQFF
TRBD1,TRBV5-5,-,TRBJ2-7,TGTGCCAGCAGCCTCCGGACAGGCGACTACGAGCAGTACTTC,CASSLRTGDYEQYF
-,TRBV5-4,-,TRBJ2-3,TGTGCCATCAGCAGGGCTAGCACAGATACGCAGTATTTT,CAISRASTDTQYF
-,TRBV11-2,-,TRBJ2-7,TGTGCCAGCAGCTCCGGAGCGACGGGCGAGCAGTACTTC,CASSSGATGEQYF
TRBD1,TRBV6-1,-,TRBJ2-7,TGTGCCAGCAGTGGTCTGGACAGGGCTGAGTACGAGCAGTACTTC,CASSGLDRAEYEQYF
-,TRBV5-4,-,TRBJ2-7,TGTGCCAGCAGCTTGGGAGACAGAATATACGAGCAGTACTTC,CASSLGDRIYEQYF
-,TRBV5-4,-,TRBJ2-3,TGTGCCAGCAGCTTGGGAGGGGAGTACGGCACAGATACGCAGTATTTT,CASSLGGEYGTDTQYF
-,TRBV30,-,TRBJ1-3,TGTGCCTGGTCTCAAGGGGGAAACACCATATATTTT,CAWSQGGNTIYF
TRBD1,TRBV5-1,-,TRBJ1-5,TGCGCCAGCAGCTTGGGGGGACAGGGGAGGAATCAGCCCCAGCATTTT,CASSLGGQGRNQPQHF
-,TRBV11-2,-,TRBJ2-7,TGTGCCAGCAGCCCGGACGCGGTTATCAACGAGCAGTACTTC,CASSPDAVINEQYF
-,TRBV5-6,-,TRBJ2-5,TGTGCCAGCAGCTTAAAGGGTATCGGATTCGGAGAGACCCAGTACTTC,CASSLKGIGFGETQYF
-,TRBV11-2,once,TRBJ2-1,TGTGCCAGCAGCTCCCAGACTTTAAGCTCCTACAATGAGCAGTTCTTC,CASSSQTLSSYNEQFF
TRBD1,TRBV28,-,TRBJ2-7,TGTGCCAGCAGACCCGGGACAGCCGGCCCCTACGAGCAGTACTTC,CASRPGTAGPYEQYF
TRBD2,TRBV6-1,few,TRBJ2-7,TGTGCCAGCCGATTAGTACTAGCGGGAGGGTACGAGCAGTACTTC,CASRLVLAGGYEQYF
-,TRBV5-4,-,TRBJ2-7,TGTGCCAGCAGCCCAGTCGGGACACTCTACGAGCAGTACTTC,CASSPVGTLYEQYF
-,TRBV27,-,TRBJ1-2,TGTGCCAGCAGTTTCTACGGAGACTATGGCTACACCTTC,CASSFYGDYGYTF
TRBD2,TRBV13,-,TRBJ2-1,TGTGCCAGCAGCCCAGAGGGTAGCGGGAAGGTAGGCAAAAATGAGCAGTTCTTC,CASSPEGSGKVGKNEQFF
-,TRBV18,-,TRBJ2-1,TGTGCCAGCTCACTCTTACGTGGGAATGAGCAGTTCTTC,CASSLLRGNEQFF
-,TRBV6-5,few,TRBJ2-3,TGTGCCAGCAGTCGGGACCCGACAGATACGCAGTATTTT,CASSRDPTDTQYF
-,TRBV4-1,once,TRBJ1-1,TGCGCCAGCAGCCAAGACAGGTTGAACACTGAAGCTTTCTTT,CASSQDRLNTEAFF
-,TRBV6-5,-,TRBJ2-7,TGTGCCAGCAGTACGGACAGAGCAAGCTACGAGCAGTACTTC,CASSTDRASYEQYF
-,TRBV6-6,-,TRBJ2-7,TGTGCCGGAGGAGATCTCTACGAGCAGTACTTC,CAGGDLYEQYF
-,TRBV7-2,-,TRBJ2-1,TGTGCCAGCAGCTTAGTCGGTGGGATGGGGAATGAGCAGTTCTTC,CASSLVGGMGNEQFF
-,TRBV6-5,-,TRBJ1-3,TGTGCCAGCAGTTCCGGACGGACTGGAAACACCATATATTTT,CASSSGRTGNTIYF
-,TRBV29-1,-,TRBJ2-7,TGCAGCGCCAAAGTGGTTGGCTACGAGCAGTACTTC,CSAKVVGYEQYF
-,TRBV5-4,-,TRBJ2-7,TGTGCCAGCAGCCAAGCTGTACTCTTCTACGAGCAGTACTTC,CASSQAVLFYEQYF
-,TRBV5-1,once,TRBJ2-2,TGCGCCAGCAGCTTGGAAGGCACCGGGGAGCTGTTTTTT,CASSLEGTGELFF
-,TRBV10-1,-,TRBJ2-7,TGCGCCAGCAATCCACGACCCTACGAGCAGTACTTC,CASNPRPYEQYF
TRBD1,TRBV5-4,-,TRBJ1-2,TGTGCCAGCAGCAACGACAGGGGGCGCGACTATGGCTACACCTTC,CASSNDRGRDYGYTF
TRBD2,TRBV11-3,-,TRBJ2-3,TGTGCCAGCAGCTTAAATCTACCCCTAGCGGGAGGCGTGGGCACAGATACGCAGTATTTT,CASSLNLPLAGGVGTDTQYF